These T cell receptor beta chains were read from a single sample in a study of blood T cell repertoires in COVID-19. Sequencing was performed with immunoSEQ multiplex PCR; in TCRdb, only in-frame clones are kept and a portion is missing. The sample consists of a few hundred thousand clones, 80% to 90% of them appearing once. Sequences were obtained from PBMCs or T cells enriched from blood (not recorded which). The receptors were gathered from a woman between 45 and 60 years old who had recovered from COVID-19. The CDR3 runs from the conserved cysteine through the conserved F or W. D genes are given only for firm matches. Some rows have no size entry. The others give once, few or many, or a class for an expanded clone.

>TRBV7-9|-|TRBJ2-1|once
CASRRQETIYNEQFF
TGTGCCAGCAGGCGCCAGGAAACCATATACAATGAGCAGTTCTTC
>TRBV5-8|TRBD2|TRBJ2-2|-
CASSRGTSAAVGELFF
TGTGCCAGCAGTCGGGGGACTAGCGCTGCGGTCGGGGAGCTGTTTTTT
>TRBV28|-|TRBJ1-5|once
CASSYRDNQPQHF
TGTGCCAGCAGTTACAGGGACAATCAGCCCCAGCATTTT
>TRBV11-2|-|TRBJ2-7|few
CASTQGGEQYF
TGTGCCAGTACACAGGGTGGCGAGCAGTACTTC
>TRBV7-2|TRBD2|TRBJ2-7|-
CASSPRLAGVYEQYF
TGTGCCAGCAGCCCTAGACTAGCGGGGGTCTACGAGCAGTACTTC
>TRBV30|-|TRBJ2-7|-
CAWSVKYEQYF
TGTGCCTGGAGTGTCAAATACGAGCAGTACTTC
>TRBV2|TRBD2|TRBJ2-1|-
CASSEASGLAESNEQFF
TGTGCCAGCAGTGAGGCAAGTGGGCTAGCGGAATCCAATGAGCAGTTCTTC
>TRBV15|-|TRBJ1-1|once
CATSRGHGANTEAFF
TGTGCCACCAGCAGAGGTCACGGAGCGAACACTGAAGCTTTCTTT
>TRBV3-1/TRBV3-2|-|TRBJ2-5|-
CASSQGIQGRVTQYF
TGTGCCAGCAGCCAGGGTATACAGGGTAGGGTGACCCAGTACTTC
>TRBV6-5|-|TRBJ1-3|-
CASRNRESGNTIYF
TGTGCCAGCAGGAACAGGGAGTCTGGAAACACCATATATTTT
>TRBV5-6|TRBD2|TRBJ2-2|-
CASSSLAGDTGELFF
TGTGCCAGCAGCAGTCTCGCGGGGGACACCGGGGAGCTGTTTTTT
>TRBV12-3/TRBV12-4|-|TRBJ1-2|-
CASGKLGSYGYTF
TGTGCCAGCGGCAAGCTTGGGAGTTATGGCTACACCTTC
>TRBV5-1|-|TRBJ2-1|few
CASSLAASRNEQFF
TGCGCCAGCAGCTTGGCGGCTAGCCGAAATGAGCAGTTCTTC
>TRBV3-1/TRBV3-2|-|TRBJ1-1|-
CASSQGGSNTEAFF
TGTGCCAGCAGCCAGGGCGGGAGTAACACTGAAGCTTTCTTT
>TRBV4-3|-|TRBJ2-1|once
CARTTREQFF
TGCGCCAGAACTACTAGAGAGCAGTTCTTC
>TRBV12-3/TRBV12-4|TRBD2|TRBJ2-5|-
CASSFPGGPYF
TGTGCCAGCAGTTTCCCGGGGGGGCCCTACTTC
>TRBV5-1|TRBD1|TRBJ1-5|few
CASSPDRGLGQPQHF
TGCGCCAGCAGCCCGGACAGGGGGCTCGGTCAGCCCCAGCATTTT
>TRBV7-9|TRBD1|TRBJ2-7|-
CASSLGQAEQYF
TGTGCCAGCAGCTTGGGACAGGCCGAGCAGTACTTC
>TRBV7-9|-|TRBJ1-1|-
CASSLRQMTEAFF
TGTGCCAGCAGCTTACGACAGATGACTGAAGCTTTCTTT
>TRBV6-5|-|TRBJ2-7|-
CASKGRYEQYF
TGTGCCAGCAAAGGCAGGTACGAGCAGTACTTC
>TRBV5-5|-|TRBJ1-6|-
CASTPRDSPLHF
TGTGCCAGCACCCCCCGGGATTCACCCCTCCACTTT
>TRBV5-1|TRBD2|TRBJ2-7|once
CASRTEVGASGYEQYF
TGCGCCAGCCGCACGGAAGTAGGCGCTAGCGGCTACGAGCAGTACTTC
>TRBV5-1|-|TRBJ2-2|-
CASSFEVSTGELFF
TGCGCCAGCAGCTTTGAAGTGAGCACCGGGGAGCTGTTTTTT
>TRBV5-1|TRBD1|TRBJ2-1|-
CASSPPWGQTINEQFF
TGCGCCAGCAGCCCCCCTTGGGGACAGACCATCAATGAGCAGTTCTTC
>TRBV7-6|TRBD1|TRBJ1-1|-
CASSHGTGGFTEAFF
TGTGCCAGCAGCCACGGGACAGGGGGATTCACTGAAGCTTTCTTT
>TRBV30|-|TRBJ1-2|-
CAWSVRLYSYGYTF
TGTGCCTGGAGTGTACGCCTATACTCCTATGGCTACACCTTC
>TRBV2|TRBD2|TRBJ2-5|-
CASKGGSGGFLQETQYF
TGTGCCAGCAAAGGCGGAAGCGGGGGGTTTCTCCAAGAGACCCAGTACTTC
>TRBV6-2/TRBV6-3|TRBD2|TRBJ2-7|-
CASSYGAGGSYEQYF
TGTGCCAGCAGTTACGGAGCGGGGGGGTCCTACGAGCAGTACTTC
>TRBV12-3/TRBV12-4|-|TRBJ2-3|-
CASSFSTDTQYF
TGTGCCAGCAGTTTCTCGACAGATACGCAGTATTTT
>TRBV14|-|TRBJ2-3|once
CASSQEAGAQYF
TGTGCCAGCAGCCAAGAAGCAGGGGCGCAGTATTTT
>TRBV28|-|TRBJ1-5|-
CASSLRDGGDWGQPQHF
TGTGCCAGCAGTTTGAGGGATGGCGGGGATTGGGGTCAGCCCCAGCATTTT
>TRBV11-2|TRBD1|TRBJ1-5|-
CASSRDRDQPQHF
TGTGCCAGCAGTCGGGACAGGGATCAGCCCCAGCATTTT